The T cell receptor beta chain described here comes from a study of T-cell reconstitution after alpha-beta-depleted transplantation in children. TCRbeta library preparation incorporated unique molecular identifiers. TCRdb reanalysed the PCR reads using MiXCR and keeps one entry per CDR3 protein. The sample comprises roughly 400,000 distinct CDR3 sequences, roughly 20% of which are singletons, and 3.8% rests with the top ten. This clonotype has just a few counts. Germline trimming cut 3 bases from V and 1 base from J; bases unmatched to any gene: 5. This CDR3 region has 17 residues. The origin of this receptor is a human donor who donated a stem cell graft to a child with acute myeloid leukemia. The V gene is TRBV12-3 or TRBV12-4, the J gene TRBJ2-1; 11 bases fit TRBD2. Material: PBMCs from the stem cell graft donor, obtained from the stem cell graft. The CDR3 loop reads CASSFSGRAESYNEQFF. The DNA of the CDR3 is TGTGCCAGCAGTTTTAGCGGGAGGGCCGAGTCCTACAATGAGCAGTTCTTC.